This record covers a single TCR beta chain. Its matching antigen is unknown. It was with 60 Vbeta and 13 Jbeta primers that the PCR ran. Some clones are missing from TCRdb's copy, which holds only in-frame ones; the method was immunoSEQ multiplex PCR. The sample has nearly 200,000 clones; around 87% are singletons. The sample is drawn from a study of cytomegalovirus exposure and HLA in healthy donors. Study at large: Approximately 190 million T cells yielded more than 90 million unique TCR beta sequences, as an earlier analysis found.

Study-level results: Across HLA loci, a later analysis found differing TCR association rates, with DRB1 most and HLA-C fewest. The authors confirmed in vitro that three CMV-associated chains were specific for CMV antigens. About 87% or about 30% of the time was how often most TCR beta V segments were productive, according to an earlier analysis.

Germline-derived CDR1 and CDR2 are MDHEN and SYDVKM. Trimming took off 10 bases at V and 2 bases at J, with 15 bases between the two ends. CDR3 length: 13 residues. The receptor comes from a man under 40 in good health and CMV-seronegative. The material sequenced was PBMCs. The V and J genes are TRBV28 and TRBJ2-7; the D gene is possibly TRBD1 (6 bases). CDR3 DNA sequence: TGTGCCACTCAACGGACAGCCGCCTACGAGCAGTACTTC. This sequence encodes CATQRTAAYEQYF. The full variable domain, in which reference TRBV28 and TRBJ2-7 provide the parts outside the CDR3, is DVKVTQSSRYLVKRTGEKVFLECVQDMDHENMFWYRQDPGLGLRLIYFSYDVKMKEKGDIPEGYSVSREKKERFSLILESASTNQTSMYLCATQRTAAYEQYFGPGTRLTVT.